The entry below describes one TCR beta chain. No antigen is known for it. The V gene end was trimmed by 1 base and the J gene end by 7 bases; junction bases not matched to a gene: 11. This CDR3 has 16 amino acids. Per the germline V gene, CDR1 is MGHRA and CDR2 is YSYEKL. Time point indicated: blood 4 weeks post-SBRT, at nephrectomy. Noted treatment: 15 Gy SBRT to primary tumor, nephrectomy 4 weeks later. Nephrectomy followed 15 Gy stereotactic body radiation by 4 weeks. Serial blood draws occurred at baseline and 2 and 4 weeks post-SBRT. The patient's renal cell carcinoma had clear cell pathology. This sample was taken from a study of radiation and T cells in renal cell carcinoma. TCRdb's copy holds only in-frame clones and misses some; the assay was immunoSEQ multiplex PCR. Here the sample spans some 44,000 clones, roughly 85% being singletons. Study conclusions and caveats: Top tumor clonotypes rose in blood 2 weeks post-radiation, then contracted.

The receptor was derived from a woman in her seventies with renal cell carcinoma. The sequences come from blood, collected from a patient whose treatment included radiotherapy and nephrectomy. This chain connects TRBV4-1 to TRBJ2-7; TRBD2 agrees at 9 bases. The CDR3 loop reads CASSQVSSGTPGEQYF. For the CDR3, the DNA is TGCGCCAGCAGCCAAGTATCTAGCGGGACCCCGGGGGAGCAGTACTTC.